Each of the 29 T cell receptor beta chains below was sequenced from the same sample in a study of molecular identifiers for immune sequencing clone quantification. In TCRdb, the PCR reads were re-called with MiXCR into one record per CDR3 protein. The repertoire holds some 650,000 distinct CDR3 sequences, about 20% seen once, with around 0.9% in the top ten. The specimen sequenced was naive CD8+ T cells from blood, with Jurkat cell RNA spiked in. The subset is: FACS-sorted CD8+CD4-CCR7+CD45RA+ naive T cells. These receptors were collected from a human donor in good health. Some libraries in this study had Jurkat cell RNA spiked in.

This clonotype was counted many times. V is TRBV7-9 and J is TRBJ1-5; D gene ambiguous. The germline CDR1 and CDR2 sequences are SEHNR and FQNEAQ (reference sequence). The CDR3 loop spans 12 amino acids. V was cut by 4 bases and J by 4 bases, with 5 bases left in between. Here the CDR3 DNA reads TGTGCCAGCAGCTCGGCAAATCAGCCCCAGCATTTT. As protein: CASSSANQPQHF.

As concerns this clonotype: No conserved phenylalanine or tryptophan ends this CDR3, so it is likely a read error. The chain recombines TRBV6-6 with TRBJ2-5; D gene uncertain. Per germline, CDR1 MNHNY and CDR2 SVGAGI (reference sequence). The CDR3 is 11 residues long. The germline V and J ends were trimmed by 3 bases and 5 bases, with 4 bases remaining between them. The CDR3 sequence is CASSYQETQYL. For the CDR3, the DNA is TGTGCCAGCAGTTATCAGGAGACCCAGTACCTC.

This clonotype was recorded at least ten times. The chain links TRBV29-1 to TRBJ2-1, with TRBD1 matching over 7 bases. The CDR3 runs 14 residues. Germline loops: CDR1 SQVTM, CDR2 ANQGSEA. The J segment lost 9 bases and the V segment lost 5 bases, leaving 13 bases of the junction unmatched. The CDR3 protein is CSVSILGGFSEQFF. Written as DNA, the CDR3 is TGCAGCGTTTCTATCCTAGGGGGCTTTAGTGAGCAGTTCTTC.

This clonotype was seen many times. The V gene is TRBV7-9, the J gene TRBJ2-7; TRBD1 matches at 9 bases. The CDR3 contains 17 residues. CDR1 is SEHNR, CDR2 FQNEAQ, per germline (reference sequence). Trimming at V came to 5 bases and at J to 2 bases, leaving 13 bases not matched to a gene. The CDR3, as DNA: TGTGCCAGCAGCCCCCGGGACAGGGAGGGGCTGGCCTACGAGCAGTACTTC. This encodes CASSPRDREGLAYEQYF.

In regard to this clonotype: A much larger clone is a single base away; this may be a read error. J is TRBJ2-3 and V is TRBV4-1; 8 bases match TRBD1. The CDR3 sequence is 16 residues long. V lost 4 bases, J lost 1 base, and 7 bases stayed unmatched. In germline, CDR1 is MGHRA, CDR2 YSYEKL. CDR3 nucleotides: TGCGCCAGCAGCCCACCGCGGGGACAGGGCACAGATACGCAGTATTTT. As protein: CASSPPRGQGTDTQYF.

In this sample, this clonotype turned up many times. The chain joins TRBV7-9 to TRBJ2-5; 7 nucleotides line up with TRBD1. CDR1 and CDR2 from the germline V gene are SEHNR and FQNEAQ (reference sequence). This CDR3 region has 17 residues. V gave up 3 bases and J gave up 5 bases; unmatched junction bases: 15. This chain's CDR3 is CASSFPTGQPVGETQYF. The CDR3 bases are TGTGCCAGCAGCTTCCCCACGGGACAGCCGGTCGGGGAGACCCAGTACTTC.

This clonotype was seen many times. The gene calls are TRBV5-6 and TRBJ2-3; 12 bases line up with TRBD2. Germline V CDR1 and CDR2: SGHDT, YYEEEE. This CDR3 comprises 17 residues. V shed 4 bases, J shed 6 bases, and the junction held 12 bases outside the gene matches. The chain's CDR3 is CASSPGLAGGTTDTQYF. CDR3 bases: TGTGCCAGCAGCCCGGGGCTAGCGGGAGGGACTACGGATACGCAGTATTTT. Filled out from reference TRBV5-6 and TRBJ2-3, the complete variable domain reads DAGVTQSPTHLIKTRGQQVTLRCSPKSGHDTVSWYQQALGQGPQFIFQYYEEEERQRGNFPDRFSGHQFPNYSSELNVNALLLGDSALYLCASSPGLAGGTTDTQYFGPGTRLTVL.

Many counts were recorded for this clonotype. V usage is TRBV11-2 and J usage is TRBJ1-1; the match to TRBD1 covers 11 bases. CDR3 length: 15 residues. Germline CDR1 is SGHAT and CDR2 is FQNNGV. With V trimmed by 8 bases and J by 4 bases, 9 bases remained unmatched. As DNA, the CDR3 is TGTGCCAGCTCGCCTTTCGGACAGGGGGCCACTGAAGCTTTCTTT. Translated, it gives CASSPFGQGATEAFF.

In this sample, this clonotype turned up many times. The chain carries TRBV27 and TRBJ1-5, with D unresolved. The germline gives CDR1 MNHEY, CDR2 SMNVEV (reference sequence). The V gene lost 3 bases and the J gene lost 6 bases, with 9 bases spanning the gap. The CDR3 is made up of 13 amino acids. The CDR3 sequence: CASSFGRRQPQHF. CDR3 sequence (DNA): TGTGCCAGCAGTTTCGGACGGCGTCAGCCCCAGCATTTT.

This clonotype was recorded a few times. The rearrangement joins TRBV7-9 to TRBJ1-1, with TRBD1 as a possible D gene (5 bases). Germline assignment: CDR1 SEHNR and CDR2 FQNEAQ (reference sequence). This CDR3 spans 13 amino acids. V lost 2 bases, J lost 6 bases, and 10 bases lay in between. This chain's CDR3 is CASSLPRQPEAFF. DNA for the CDR3: TGTGCCAGCAGCTTACCGAGACAGCCTGAAGCTTTCTTT.

This clonotype showed up just a few times. This chain joins TRBV10-3 and TRBJ2-7; TRBD1 might be the D (5 bases). Germline loops: CDR1 ENHRY, CDR2 SYGVKD. The CDR3 covers 13 residues. V was shortened by 10 bases and J by 3 bases, with 16 bases between the two germline ends. The CDR3 here is CATQQAFGYEQYF. The CDR3 bases are TGTGCCACCCAACAGGCTTTTGGCTACGAGCAGTACTTC.

This clonotype was observed many times. The chain couples TRBV6-5 to TRBJ2-3; 8 bases agree with TRBD2. The CDR3 sequence is 18 residues long. Germline V CDR1 and CDR2: MNHEY, SVGAGI. The J segment lost 4 bases and the V segment lost 0 bases, leaving 12 bases of the junction unmatched. This CDR3 is CASSYSISRGVGADTQYF. The CDR3 DNA sequence: TGTGCCAGCAGTTACTCAATCTCGCGGGGGGTCGGGGCAGATACGCAGTATTTT.

This clonotype showed up many times. The chain recombines TRBV6-1 with TRBJ2-3; no reliable D call. The germline V gene has CDR1 MNHNS and CDR2 SASEGT. CDR3 length equals 14 residues. Trimming pared 11 bases from V and 1 base from J, leaving 16 bases between. The CDR3 bases are TGTGCCGCACTGCCTCTGGCGCGCACAGATACGCAGTATTTT. Residues: CAALPLARTDTQYF.

The J gene is TRBJ2-7, the V gene TRBV13, with 7 positions matching TRBD1. V gave up 10 bases and J gave up 2 bases; unmatched junction bases: 8. The CDR3 is 13 residues long. Germline CDR1 reads PRHDT; CDR2 reads FYEKMQ (reference sequence). The CDR3 reads CANSQGQAYEQYF. Here the CDR3 DNA reads TGTGCCAACAGTCAAGGACAGGCCTACGAGCAGTACTTC.

In this sample, this clonotype turned up many times. V and J are TRBV7-2 and TRBJ1-2, with unresolved D. The CDR3 totals 11 residues. The germline V gene encodes CDR1 SGHTA and CDR2 FQGNSA. The V end was cut by 2 bases, the J end by 3 bases, with 1 base between. The CDR3 reads CASSLHYGYTF. CDR3 sequence (DNA): TGTGCCAGCAGCTTACACTATGGCTACACCTTC. Together with reference TRBV7-2 and TRBJ1-2, the CDR3 gives the full variable domain: GAGVSQSPSNKVTEKGKDVELRCDPISGHTALYWYRQSLGQGLEFLIYFQGNSAPDKSGLPSDRFSAERTGGSVSTLTIQRTQQEDSAVYLCASSLHYGYTFGSGTRLTVV.

This clonotype was seen many times. The CDR3 DNA follows: TGTGCCAGCAGTGAGCCACTAGCGGGGGGCCACTACGAGCAGTACTTC. It is translated as CASSEPLAGGHYEQYF. This chain links TRBV6-1 with TRBJ2-7; 12 positions agree with TRBD2. The CDR3 runs 16 residues. The V segment lost 3 bases and the J segment 3 bases; nucleotides outside the gene matches: 6. CDR1 and CDR2 from the germline V gene are MNHNS and SASEGT.

Worth noting for this clonotype: This may come from a read error, since a much larger clone is one base off. The chain combines TRBV7-9 with TRBJ1-1; D is ambiguous. Germline CDR1 SEHNR, CDR2 FQNEAQ (reference sequence). This CDR3 is built from 12 residues. V lost 5 bases to trimming and J lost 6 bases, with 10 bases between them. The CDR3 sequence is CASSLMTPEAFF. Written as DNA, the CDR3 is TGTGCCAGCAGCCTTATGACGCCTGAAGCTTTCTTT.

The V gene is TRBV7-9, the J gene TRBJ2-3; tentatively, D is TRBD1 (5 bases). V was clipped by 1 base and J by 8 bases, with 16 bases between them. There are 15 residues in the CDR3. Germline loops: CDR1 SEHNR, CDR2 FQNEAQ (reference sequence). The CDR3 DNA sequence: TGTGCCAGCAGCTTAGTGGGGCAGGTACTAATTACGCAGTATTTT. Translation: CASSLVGQVLITQYF.

Points on this clonotype: This may come from a read error, since a much larger clone is one base off. The rearrangement uses TRBV20-1 and TRBJ2-1; 12 nucleotides agree with TRBD2. From germline, CDR1 is DFQATT and CDR2 SNEGSKA (reference sequence). This CDR3 comprises 14 residues. The CDR3 DNA reads as TGCATTGCTATACTAGCGGGGGGCCCCCATGAGCAGTTCTTC. Translation: CIAILAGGPHEQFF.

This clonotype was counted a few times. The CDR3 sequence is CASSEISGGREQYF. Written as DNA, the CDR3 is TGTGCCAGCAGTGAGATTAGCGGGGGCCGGGAGCAGTACTTC. This chain joins TRBV2 and TRBJ2-7; 9 nucleotides agree with TRBD2. Germline CDR1 SNHLY, CDR2 FYNNEI. The CDR3 consists of 14 residues. V shed 3 bases, J shed 7 bases, and the junction held 7 bases outside the gene matches. Complete variable domain (other parts from reference TRBV2 and TRBJ2-7): EPEVTQTPSHQVTQMGQEVILRCVPISNHLYFYWYRQILGQKVEFLVSFYNNEISEKSEIFDDQFSVERPDGSNFTLKIRSTKLEDSAMYFCASSEISGGREQYFGPGTRLTVT.

This clonotype occurred a few times. The chain combines TRBV19 with TRBJ1-4; TRBD1 might be the D (5 bases). The germline CDR1 and CDR2 sequences are LNHDA and SQIVND (reference sequence). There are 13 residues in the CDR3. V was shortened by 7 bases and J by 2 bases, with 8 bases between the two germline ends. The CDR3 reads CASMGETNEKLFF. CDR3 nucleotide sequence: TGTGCCAGTATGGGGGAGACTAATGAAAAACTGTTTTTT.

The V call is TRBV4-3, the J call TRBJ2-3; 8 nucleotides line up with TRBD1. Germline CDR1 reads LGHNA; CDR2 reads YSLEER. The J segment lost 4 bases and the V segment lost 0 bases, leaving 6 bases of the junction unmatched. The CDR3 runs 16 residues. The CDR3 DNA is TGCGCCAGCAGCCAAGAAACGACAGGGGCATCAGATACGCAGTATTTT. Encoded protein: CASSQETTGASDTQYF.

This clonotype came up many times. The CDR3 loop reads CASSFSPHSGPNTEAFF. The DNA for the CDR3 is TGTGCCAGCAGTTTCTCCCCCCACAGCGGGCCGAACACTGAAGCTTTCTTT. The chain employs TRBV28 and TRBJ1-1; D remains unclear. V lost 3 bases and J lost 1, with 18 bases in between. CDR1 MDHEN and CDR2 SYDVKM come from the germline V gene. The CDR3 runs to 17 residues.

This clonotype has ten or more counts. This chain links TRBV20-1 with TRBJ2-7; TRBD2 matches 11 bases. This CDR3 spans 19 amino acids. Trimming at V came to 0 bases and at J to 3 bases, leaving 16 bases not matched to a gene. Germline CDR1 is DFQATT and CDR2 is SNEGSKA (reference sequence). CDR3 loop: CSARDLSGVSGRAGYEQYF. The CDR3 coding sequence is TGCAGTGCTAGAGATCTCTCGGGCGTTAGCGGGAGGGCAGGCTACGAGCAGTACTTC.

Only a few counts were recorded for this clonotype. V and J are TRBV29-1 and TRBJ1-1; the D gene is possibly TRBD1 (5 bases). Trimming cost V 4 bases and J 7 bases, with 10 bases left between them. CDR1 and CDR2 from the germline V gene are SQVTM and ANQGSEA. The CDR3 runs to 11 residues. The CDR3: CSVVRDGEAFF. CDR3 coding DNA: TGCAGCGTTGTTCGGGACGGTGAAGCTTTCTTT.

This clonotype was detected ten times or more. This chain uses TRBV6-4 with TRBJ2-3, with D tentatively TRBD1 (8 bases). The V end lost 6 bases, the J end lost 2 bases, and 18 bases lay between the germline ends. CDR1 is MRHNA and CDR2 is SNTAGT in the germline V gene. This CDR3 comprises 16 residues. CDR3 protein: CASSPNTGGDTDTQYF. The DNA for the CDR3 is TGTGCCAGCAGCCCGAACACAGGGGGGGACACAGATACGCAGTATTTT.

This clonotype showed up just a few times. The V gene is TRBV30, the J gene TRBJ1-1; D is ambiguous. Germline V gives CDR1 GTSNPN, CDR2 SVGIG (reference sequence). CDR3 size: 11 residues. V was pared by 5 bases and J by 11 bases, with 15 bases between. Here the CDR3 DNA reads TGTGCCTGGTGGACCCTCAACGAGGCTTTCTTT. Encoded protein: CAWWTLNEAFF.

Worth noting for this clonotype: This may be a read error, as it is one base from a much larger clone. The CDR3 does not end in the conserved phenylalanine or tryptophan, so this is likely a read error. The rearrangement uses TRBV13 and TRBJ2-3; 12 nucleotides match TRBD2. Germline CDR1 PRHDT, CDR2 FYEKMQ (reference sequence). The CDR3 runs to 16 residues. The junction had 5 bases not matched to a gene; V was cut back by 5 bases and J by 2 bases. The DNA of the CDR3 is TGTGCCAGCAGCCGAGGACTAGCGGGGTACACAGATACGCAGTATCTT. Protein: CASSRGLAGYTDTQYL.

This chain connects TRBV4-1 to TRBJ2-7, with TRBD1 identical over 9 bases. The CDR3 loop spans 17 amino acids. V lost 0 bases to trimming and J lost 5 bases; unmatched junction nucleotides: 11. CDR1 is MGHRA and CDR2 is YSYEKL in the germline V gene. The DNA of the CDR3 is TGCGCCAGCAGCCAAGATGGGGCGCGGACAGGGGTTCACGAGCAGTACTTC. It is translated as CASSQDGARTGVHEQYF.